A selection of T cell receptor beta chains follows, all from one sample in a study of shared clonotypes between healthy human individuals. Data came from immunoSEQ multiplex PCR; TCRdb stores just in-frame clones and leaves some out. The table lists 650,000 to 750,000 clones, about two thirds of them singletons. The material sequenced was memory CD4+ T cells sorted from blood. The receptors originated from a woman in her twenties or thirties in good health. Both conserved end residues are part of each CDR3. A D gene is named only where the DNA matches it firmly.

J gene: TRBJ1-1; D gene: .; V gene: TRBV6-5; CDR3 protein: CAAGGGSTEAFF
J gene: TRBJ2-7; D gene: TRBD2; V gene: TRBV27; CDR3 protein: CASSSLAGPIYEQYF
J gene: TRBJ1-1; D gene: .; V gene: TRBV28; CDR3 protein: CASSLLNRWDTEAFF
J gene: TRBJ2-6; D gene: .; V gene: TRBV11-3; CDR3 protein: CASSLFGVGASGANVLTF
J gene: TRBJ2-1; D gene: .; V gene: TRBV4-2; CDR3 protein: CASSNSRNEQFF
J gene: TRBJ1-5; D gene: .; V gene: TRBV5-6; CDR3 protein: CASSAGGRFDQPQHF
J gene: TRBJ2-5; D gene: .; V gene: TRBV5-4; CDR3 protein: CASSRAPGVGQETQYF
J gene: TRBJ2-7; D gene: .; V gene: TRBV11-3; CDR3 protein: CASSLGSQADGYEQYF
J gene: TRBJ1-4; D gene: TRBD1; V gene: TRBV28; CDR3 protein: CASSLPTGGHEKLFF
J gene: TRBJ2-1; D gene: TRBD2; V gene: TRBV27; CDR3 protein: CASSPTSGRIYSSYNEQFF
J gene: TRBJ1-2; D gene: .; V gene: TRBV15; CDR3 protein: CATSTKQGIYGYTF
J gene: TRBJ2-1; D gene: .; V gene: TRBV7-9; CDR3 protein: CASSLSNYNEQFF
J gene: TRBJ2-7; D gene: .; V gene: TRBV21-1; CDR3 protein: CASREGLYEQYF
J gene: TRBJ1-1; D gene: .; V gene: TRBV27; CDR3 protein: CASSSLYLGLNTEAFF
J gene: TRBJ2-3; D gene: .; V gene: TRBV14; CDR3 protein: CASSPSWGTDTQYF
J gene: TRBJ2-5; D gene: .; V gene: TRBV18; CDR3 protein: CASSPEQETQYF
J gene: TRBJ1-5; D gene: .; V gene: TRBV10-1; CDR3 protein: CASSKRTRRNQPQHF
J gene: TRBJ1-5; D gene: .; V gene: TRBV27; CDR3 protein: CASSFVGQPQHF
J gene: TRBJ1-2; D gene: .; V gene: TRBV18; CDR3 protein: CASSLDKRYGYTF
J gene: TRBJ2-1; D gene: TRBD1; V gene: TRBV7-8; CDR3 protein: CATRKGPDQDRVDRNEQFF
J gene: TRBJ2-7; D gene: TRBD1; V gene: TRBV7-8; CDR3 protein: CASSLGQGVIGSYEQYF
J gene: TRBJ2-7; D gene: TRBD1; V gene: TRBV28; CDR3 protein: CASSRGQGREQYF
J gene: .; D gene: TRBD1; V gene: TRBV2; CDR3 protein: CASKGASGAEQYF
J gene: TRBJ2-2; D gene: .; V gene: TRBV5-1; CDR3 protein: CASGTGVVQKTGELFF
J gene: TRBJ1-4; D gene: .; V gene: TRBV7-2; CDR3 protein: CASSRSWANEKLFF
J gene: TRBJ1-1; D gene: .; V gene: TRBV19; CDR3 protein: CASRWGGEDTEAFF
J gene: TRBJ1-4; D gene: TRBD1; V gene: TRBV9; CDR3 protein: CASSPKGQGEGEKLFF
J gene: TRBJ1-1; D gene: .; V gene: TRBV14; CDR3 protein: CASSRNEDTEAFF
J gene: TRBJ2-2; D gene: .; V gene: TRBV5-1; CDR3 protein: CASRLQGRDTGELFF
J gene: TRBJ2-5; D gene: .; V gene: TRBV6-5; CDR3 protein: CASSYSGVAETQYF
J gene: TRBJ2-7; D gene: .; V gene: TRBV7-9; CDR3 protein: CASSFSSYTYEQYF
J gene: TRBJ2-7; D gene: TRBD1; V gene: TRBV19; CDR3 protein: CASSSDRGLPYEQYF
J gene: TRBJ2-2; D gene: TRBD2; V gene: TRBV11-2; CDR3 protein: CASSPTSGRAGELFF
J gene: TRBJ1-2; D gene: TRBD1; V gene: TRBV5-1; CDR3 protein: CASSVQGRDGYTF
J gene: TRBJ2-1; D gene: .; V gene: TRBV27; CDR3 protein: CASSLRRQAGTYNEQFF
J gene: TRBJ2-5; D gene: .; V gene: TRBV28; CDR3 protein: CASSTRGWETQYF
J gene: TRBJ2-3; D gene: TRBD2; V gene: TRBV19; CDR3 protein: CASSRAGAGDTQYF
J gene: TRBJ2-7; D gene: .; V gene: TRBV7-9; CDR3 protein: CASTALTGIHEQYF
J gene: TRBJ1-2; D gene: .; V gene: TRBV6-1; CDR3 protein: CASSQAGDYGYTF
J gene: TRBJ2-1; D gene: TRBD2; V gene: TRBV28; CDR3 protein: CASSPRLAGENEQFF
J gene: TRBJ1-2; D gene: .; V gene: TRBV7-9; CDR3 protein: CASSQDGPRGYTF
J gene: TRBJ1-4; D gene: .; V gene: TRBV4-1; CDR3 protein: CASSQDLTVATNEKLFF
J gene: TRBJ2-7; D gene: .; V gene: TRBV28; CDR3 protein: CASSQTPQYEQYF
J gene: TRBJ1-2; D gene: .; V gene: TRBV5-8; CDR3 protein: CASSPWTANYGYTF
J gene: TRBJ2-2; D gene: .; V gene: TRBV5-1; CDR3 protein: CASSSRTSRTGELFF
J gene: TRBJ2-7; D gene: TRBD2; V gene: TRBV27; CDR3 protein: CASSSMTSGRYYEQYF
J gene: TRBJ2-2; D gene: TRBD2; V gene: TRBV18; CDR3 protein: CASSSSGRRNTGELFF
J gene: TRBJ2-1; D gene: TRBD2; V gene: TRBV28; CDR3 protein: CASSFASLAGRNEQFF
J gene: TRBJ2-2; D gene: .; V gene: TRBV2; CDR3 protein: CASSYLVNTGELFF
J gene: TRBJ1-1; D gene: TRBD1; V gene: TRBV2; CDR3 protein: CASRTGGAYTEAFF
J gene: TRBJ1-3; D gene: .; V gene: TRBV11-2; CDR3 protein: CASSSFNSGAGNTIYF
J gene: TRBJ2-1; D gene: TRBD2; V gene: TRBV19; CDR3 protein: CASSIGLAANKQFF
J gene: TRBJ2-3; D gene: .; V gene: TRBV28; CDR3 protein: CASSSIARRSTDTQYF
J gene: TRBJ2-7; D gene: TRBD1; V gene: TRBV7-9; CDR3 protein: CASSAGQGRGGWSSYEQYF